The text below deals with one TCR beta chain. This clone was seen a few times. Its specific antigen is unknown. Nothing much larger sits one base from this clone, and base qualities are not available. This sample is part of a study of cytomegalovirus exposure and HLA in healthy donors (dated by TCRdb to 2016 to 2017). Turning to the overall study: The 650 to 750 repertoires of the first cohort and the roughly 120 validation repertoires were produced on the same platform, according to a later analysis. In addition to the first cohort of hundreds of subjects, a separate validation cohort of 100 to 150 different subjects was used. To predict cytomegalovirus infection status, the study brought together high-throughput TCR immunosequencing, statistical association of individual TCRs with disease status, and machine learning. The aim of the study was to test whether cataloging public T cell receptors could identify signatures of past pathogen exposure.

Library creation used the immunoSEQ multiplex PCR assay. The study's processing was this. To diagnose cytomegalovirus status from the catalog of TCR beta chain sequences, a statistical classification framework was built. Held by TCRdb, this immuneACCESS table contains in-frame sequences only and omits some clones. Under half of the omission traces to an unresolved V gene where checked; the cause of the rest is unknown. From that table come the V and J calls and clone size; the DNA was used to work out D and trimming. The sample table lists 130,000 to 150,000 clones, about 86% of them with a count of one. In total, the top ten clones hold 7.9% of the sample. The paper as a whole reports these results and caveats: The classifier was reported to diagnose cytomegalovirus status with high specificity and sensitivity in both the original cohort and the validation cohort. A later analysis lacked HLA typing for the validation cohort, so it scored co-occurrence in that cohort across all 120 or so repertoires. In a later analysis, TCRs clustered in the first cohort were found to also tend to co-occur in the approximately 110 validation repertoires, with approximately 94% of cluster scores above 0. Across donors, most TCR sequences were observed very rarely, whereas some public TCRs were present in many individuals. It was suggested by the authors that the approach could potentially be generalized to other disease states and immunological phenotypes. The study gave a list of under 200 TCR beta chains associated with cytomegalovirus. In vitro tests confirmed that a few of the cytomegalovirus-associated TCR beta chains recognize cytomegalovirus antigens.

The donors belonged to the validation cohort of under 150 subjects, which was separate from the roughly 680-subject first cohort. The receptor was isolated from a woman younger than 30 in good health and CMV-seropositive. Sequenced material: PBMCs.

DNA sequence: TGTGCCAGCTCTCTCGGGACAATGAACACTGAAGCTTTCTTT. This sequence encodes CASSLGTMNTEAFF. The V and J genes are TRBV18 and TRBJ1-1; 6 matching bases give a weak D call of TRBD1. From the cysteine through the phenylalanine, the CDR3 covers 14 amino acids. CDR3 DNA is the only sequence kept; it has 42 bases, read in frame from the first base. V is shortened by 6 bases, J by 0 bases, and the region joining them spans 11 bases. Looking up the germline V gene yields CDR1 KGHSH and CDR2 LQKENI. Where the CDR3 stops, the reference TRBV18 and TRBJ1-1 genes take over; the full variable domain is NAGVMQNPRHLVRRRGQEARLRCSPMKGHSHVYWYRQLPEEGLKFMVYLQKENIIDESGMPKERFSAEFPKEGPSILRIQQVVRGDSAAYFCASSLGTMNTEAFFGQGTRLTVV.